This T cell receptor (beta chain) emerged from a study of CD8+CD57+ T cells in acquired aplastic anemia. Looking at the study overall: Sorted CD4+ and CD8+ cells gave an average of approximately 3.4 ug of DNA. General study points: Found in both controls and patients were some 31 CD8+ CDR3 sequences. Levels of CD8+ Simpson's diversity were not significantly distinct in patients versus controls.

Investigators profiled TCR beta VDJ and CDR3 from genomic DNA template. TCRdb called the reads again in MiXCR, with one record for every CDR3 protein. This sample has some 210,000 distinct CDR3 sequences, with 60% to 65% found just once. Germline lookup yields CDR1 SNHLY and CDR2 FYNNEI. The CDR3 sequence is 14 residues long. Trimming removed 3 bases from V and 8 bases from J, with 16 bases in between. Turning to this clonotype: Its antigen remains unknown.

The TCR was taken from a human donor in good health. Material: sorted CD4+, CD8+, or CD8+CD57+ T cells (not recorded which) from PBMCs. The chain joins TRBV2 to TRBJ1-2; TRBD1 is a possible D gene (6 bases). As DNA, the CDR3 is TGTGCCAGCAGTGAGGACAGCTCCCGGTTGGGCTACACCTTC. Its protein product is CASSEDSSRLGYTF.